Sequencing of this T cell receptor (beta chain) was carried out in a study of blood T cell repertoires in COVID-19 (TCRdb year 2020). Background on the whole study: Samples from collaborators originated in the United States, Italy and Spain and spanned both the acute and convalescent phases of COVID-19. The material from the prospective study consisted of cDNA or gDNA derived from T cells, B-cell-depleted T cells, or PBMCs. Deeply sampled blood TCRbeta repertoires from subjects exposed to, actively infected with, or recovered from COVID-19 were included in the dataset. A freely available public database, intended as a resource for researchers studying the immune response to SARS-CoV-2, is where the repertoires were released. The samples were drawn from two sources: the first 160 participants of the ongoing ImmuneRACE study, and 1,254 subjects contributed by 6 global collaborators. A de-identified subject ID, COVID-19 status, age in years and sex were almost always included in the sample metadata. Where available, HLA class I and class II types were obtained from metadata supplied by the sample provider rather than from assay-based typing. Summary of the overall study and its limitations: The quantity of clinical and demographic metadata differed by source and by participant and was supplied without curation.

Whole blood was collected in K2EDTA tubes by collaborating institutions according to the institutions' own protocols. For TCRbeta analysis, collaborators shipped samples as frozen whole blood, isolated PBMCs, or DNA extracted from either of those sample types. This clone turned up a few times. It has no known antigen specificity. Base qualities are not at hand, and no much larger clone is one base apart. Other DNA sequences within the sample encode an identical CDR3. TCRbeta CDR3 regions were amplified from genomic DNA using the immunoSEQ Assay, a bias-controlled multiplex PCR. The original methods were these. Nucleated cell counts per sample were estimated from amplification of reference gene primers within the assay. To quantify the absolute abundance of each unique TCRbeta CDR3 rearrangement, sequence reads were collapsed and filtered. For each sample, productive Simpson clonality was calculated as the square root of Simpson's diversity index across productive rearrangements. The table was pulled from immuneACCESS by TCRdb, which kept in-frame rearrangements only. Such tables lose some clones; where checked, under half of the loss comes from unresolved V genes, and the rest has no known cause. Clone size and V and J calls were adopted from that table, with D and trimming inferred from the DNA. The sample table holds 40,000 to 55,000 clones, of which roughly 82% were seen once. The ten largest clones take up over 12% of the sample.

Ends trimmed: V by 7 bases, J by 6 bases; bases unmatched to a gene: 4. Reading from cysteine to phenylalanine, the CDR3 counts 12 amino acids. Only the CDR3 region is kept as DNA, spanning 36 bases read in frame from base 1. The clonotype was recovered from a human donor in a cohort sampled during active COVID-19. The V and J segments used are TRBV12-3 or TRBV12-4 and TRBJ2-3; 7 bases in the middle match TRBD2. Sequencing input: peripheral blood. The CDR3 region has the sequence CASTAGADTQYF. The DNA sequence is TGTGCCAGCACCGCGGGAGCTGATACGCAGTATTTT.